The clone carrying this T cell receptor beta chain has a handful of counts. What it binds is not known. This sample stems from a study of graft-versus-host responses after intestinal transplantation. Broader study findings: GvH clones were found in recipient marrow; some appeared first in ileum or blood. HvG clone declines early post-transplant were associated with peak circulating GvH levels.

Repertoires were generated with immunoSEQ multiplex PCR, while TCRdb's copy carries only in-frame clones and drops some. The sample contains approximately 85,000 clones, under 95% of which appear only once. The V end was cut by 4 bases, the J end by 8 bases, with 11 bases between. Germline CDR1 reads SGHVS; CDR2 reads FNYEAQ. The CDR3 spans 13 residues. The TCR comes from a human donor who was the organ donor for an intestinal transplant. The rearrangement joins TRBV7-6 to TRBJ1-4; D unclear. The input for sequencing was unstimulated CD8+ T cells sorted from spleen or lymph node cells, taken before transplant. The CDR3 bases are TGTGCCAGCAGCTGGGGTTTGGGCGAAAAACTGTTTTTT. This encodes CASSWGLGEKLFF.